The 10 T cell receptor beta chains presented below share a single source sample, sequenced in a study of blood T cells in healthy people across ages. The authors ran a second PCR of 7 to 11 cycles using a sample-barcoded 5' primer and a J-beta primer mix. One entry per CDR3 protein results from TCRdb running MiXCR on the 5' RACE reads. The table has about 780,000 distinct CDR3 sequences, about 45% seen once. Sequencing was performed on blood. Receptors were obtained from a man older than 75 in good health.

This chain joins TRBV9 and TRBJ2-2; a possible D gene is TRBD1 (5 bases). V was pared by 4 bases and J by 6 bases, with 16 bases between. The CDR3 extends over 15 amino acids. Per the germline V gene, CDR1 is SGDLS and CDR2 is YYNGEE. The CDR3 DNA is TGTGCCAGCAGCAAAGACCTCGCAGGGTCCGGGGAGCTGTTTTTT. Translating gives CASSKDLAGSGELFF.

As regards this clonotype: As the CDR3 is not closed by the conserved phenylalanine or tryptophan, this likely results from a read error. V usage is TRBV7-2 and J usage is TRBJ2-1, with 10 bases lining up with TRBD1. Germline V gives CDR1 SGHTA, CDR2 FQGNSA. This CDR3 region has 17 residues. Losses at the gene ends were 5 bases for V and 9 bases for J; bases not matched to a gene: 16. This CDR3 reads CASSPQTGGGGDSEQFL. The CDR3 DNA reads as TGTGCCAGCAGCCCGCAGACAGGGGGCGGTGGTGATAGTGAGCAGTTCTTA.

The J gene is TRBJ2-3, the V gene TRBV5-6; D gene uncertain. Trimming removed 4 bases from V and 3 bases from J, with 9 bases in between. CDR1 is SGHDT and CDR2 is YYEEEE in the germline V gene. CDR3 size: 13 residues. The CDR3 bases are TGTGCCAGCAGCCGACTCCAGACAGATACGCAGTATTTT. It specifies CASSRLQTDTQYF.

V gene TRBV7-9 combines with J gene TRBJ2-1, with 9 bases identical to TRBD2. Germline V lookup: CDR1 SEHNR, CDR2 FQNEAQ (reference sequence). There are 16 residues in the CDR3. Trimming cost V 5 bases and J 1 base; bases outside gene matches: 6. The CDR3 nucleotides read TGTGCCAGCAGCCAGGGACTAGCAGGTTCCTACAATGAGCAGTTCTTC. Translating it yields CASSQGLAGSYNEQFF.

With respect to this clonotype: This sequence may be a read error, since a much larger clone differs from it by one base. V is TRBV6-2 or TRBV6-3 and J is TRBJ2-3; D remains unclear. The germline V gene has CDR1 MNHEY and CDR2 SVGEGT. The CDR3 has 12 residues. Written as DNA, the CDR3 is TGTACCAGCAGCCCACGTGGGGATACGCAGTATTTT. Its protein product is CTSSPRGDTQYF.

This clonotype has ten or more counts. V gene TRBV20-1 combines with J gene TRBJ2-4; 8 nucleotides align to TRBD2. The trim removed 6 bases at V and 6 bases at J, leaving 7 bases unmatched. The CDR3 extends over 13 amino acids. The germline V gene encodes CDR1 DFQATT and CDR2 SNEGSKA (reference sequence). The CDR3 nucleotides read TGCAGTGCCGGTGCGAGCGGGAGAAACATTCAGTACTTC. It codes for CSAGASGRNIQYF.

This clonotype was counted between two and nine times. The rearrangement joins TRBV4-1 to TRBJ2-7; 8 bases fit TRBD1. The J segment lost 1 base and the V segment lost 0 bases, leaving 14 bases of the junction unmatched. Germline V gene lookup returns CDR1 MGHRA and CDR2 YSYEKL. The CDR3 contains 19 residues. The CDR3 reads CASSQEQARGRLVSYEQYF. The CDR3 DNA follows: TGCGCCAGCAGCCAAGAACAGGCCAGGGGGCGCTTAGTTTCCTACGAGCAGTACTTC.

This clonotype showed up many times. This rearrangement joins TRBV6-2 or TRBV6-3 to TRBJ2-3, with TRBD2 identical over 10 bases. The V gene end was trimmed by 4 bases and the J gene end by 4 bases; junction bases not matched to a gene: 5. This CDR3 has 15 residues. Germline V gene lookup returns CDR1 MNHEY and CDR2 SVGEGT. DNA of the CDR3: TGTGCCAGCAGTTTCGCTAGCGGGAGAGCAGATACGCAGTATTTT. It codes for CASSFASGRADTQYF.

Points on this clonotype: The junction and the germline gene differ at one end; a read error may be behind it. The rearrangement uses TRBV6-4 and TRBJ2-1; D gene uncertain. This CDR3 comprises 15 residues. The germline V gene encodes CDR1 MRHNA and CDR2 SNTAGT. Written as DNA, the CDR3 is TGTGCCAGCAGTGACTCGAGTGACCACCTCAATAAGCAGTTCTTC. Translating it yields CASSDSSDHLNKQFF.

The chain recombines TRBV6-2 or TRBV6-3 with TRBJ2-5; 7 positions match TRBD2. Losses at the gene ends were 3 bases for V and 11 bases for J; bases not matched to a gene: 9. This CDR3 comprises 13 residues. Germline V gene data show CDR1 as MNHEY and CDR2 as SVGEGT. CDR3 in amino acids: CASSYTSENEQYF. The CDR3 DNA is TGTGCCAGCAGTTATACTAGCGAGAATGAGCAGTACTTC.